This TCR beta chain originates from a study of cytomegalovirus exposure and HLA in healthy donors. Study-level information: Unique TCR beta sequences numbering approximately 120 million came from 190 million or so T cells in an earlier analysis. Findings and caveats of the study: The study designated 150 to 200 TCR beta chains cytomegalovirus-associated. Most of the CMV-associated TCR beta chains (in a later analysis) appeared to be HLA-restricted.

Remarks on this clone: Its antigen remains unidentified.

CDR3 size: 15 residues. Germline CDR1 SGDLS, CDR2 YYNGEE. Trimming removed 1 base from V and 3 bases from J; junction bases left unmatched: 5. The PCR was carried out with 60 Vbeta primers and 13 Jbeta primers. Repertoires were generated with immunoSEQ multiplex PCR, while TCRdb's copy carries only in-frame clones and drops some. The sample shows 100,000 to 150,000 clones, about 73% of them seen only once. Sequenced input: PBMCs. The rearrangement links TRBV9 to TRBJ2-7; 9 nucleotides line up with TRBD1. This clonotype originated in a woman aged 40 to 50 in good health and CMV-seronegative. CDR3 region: CASSVTGQGNYEQYF. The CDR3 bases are TGTGCCAGCAGCGTAACCGGACAGGGGAACTACGAGCAGTACTTC.